Listed here is a single T cell receptor (beta chain). Antigen specificity is unknown. The replicate PCRs on unsorted PBMC were given about 300 ng DNA, which is 25,000 to 30,000 T cell genomes. Repertoires were generated with immunoSEQ multiplex PCR, while TCRdb's copy carries only in-frame clones and drops some. The table includes around 500,000 clones, 65% to 85% detected once. This sample is drawn from a study of shared clonotypes between healthy human individuals. Whole-study findings and limits: It was the few donors that limited the genetic and exposure-history diversity represented.

Per germline, CDR1 SNHLY and CDR2 FYNNEI. This CDR3 is 15 amino acids long. V was pared by 5 bases and J by 6 bases, with 20 bases between. The specimen sequenced was PBMCs. The chain recombines TRBV2 with TRBJ2-7; TRBD2 is a possible D gene (5 bases). The origin of this receptor is a woman between 35 and 50 years old in good health. Some clones in this sample may be carry-over from other donors' samples. CDR3 bases: TGTGCCAGCAGTCCCTTTGGCGGGCCCTCCCGCGAGCAGTACTTC. It yields the protein CASSPFGGPSREQYF. Full variable domain (missing parts from reference TRBV2 and TRBJ2-7): EPEVTQTPSHQVTQMGQEVILRCVPISNHLYFYWYRQILGQKVEFLVSFYNNEISEKSEIFDDQFSVERPDGSNFTLKIRSTKLEDSAMYFCASSPFGGPSREQYFGPGTRLTVT.